The present TCR beta chain was sequenced within a study of liver allograft versus peripheral blood T cells. Study background: Recipients' peripheral blood T cell receptor repertoires were compared with those in transplanted livers.

A single record per CDR3 protein comes from TCRdb applying MiXCR to the reads. Of about 7,900 distinct CDR3 sequences listed, 17% are singletons. Trimming took off 5 bases at V and 2 bases at J, with 9 bases between the two ends. Looked up from germline, CDR1 is MDHEN and CDR2 is SYDVKM. This CDR3 contains 13 residues. Study observations and caveats: Intra-allograft T cell receptor repertoires in the liver reportedly differed from peripheral blood repertoires.

In its sample, this clonotype is large. Its antigen is as yet unknown. This clonotype was obtained from a human patient who had a liver transplant. Part of the T cell pool may stem from the graft donor. The chain uses TRBV28 and TRBJ1-2; D ambiguous. CDR3 nucleotide sequence: TGTGCCAGCAGTGGGTACCCAAACTATGGCTACACCTTC. Its protein is CASSGYPNYGYTF.